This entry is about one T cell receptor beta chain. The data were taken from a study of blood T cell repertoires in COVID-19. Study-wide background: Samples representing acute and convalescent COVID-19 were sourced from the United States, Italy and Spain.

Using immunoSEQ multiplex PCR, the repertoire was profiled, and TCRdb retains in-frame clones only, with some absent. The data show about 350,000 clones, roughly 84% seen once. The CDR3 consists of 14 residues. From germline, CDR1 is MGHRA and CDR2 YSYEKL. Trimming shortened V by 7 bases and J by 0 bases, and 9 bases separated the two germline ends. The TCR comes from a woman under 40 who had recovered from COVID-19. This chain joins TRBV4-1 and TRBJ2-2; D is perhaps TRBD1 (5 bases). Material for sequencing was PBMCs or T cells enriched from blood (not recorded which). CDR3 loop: CASTDRSNTGELFF. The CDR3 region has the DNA TGCGCCAGCACCGACAGATCGAACACCGGGGAGCTGTTTTTT.